Sequencing of this T cell receptor (beta chain) was carried out in a study of radiation and T cells in renal cell carcinoma. The method was immunoSEQ multiplex PCR; TCRdb's version includes in-frame clones alone and lacks a portion of them. The sample lists over 12,000 clones; roughly 58% were seen once. Regarding treatment: treatment-naive control, cytoreductive nephrectomy. Sequenced control tumors were from under 13 males and a handful of females, median age approximately 60. The material sequenced was tumor tissue, taken from a patient whose treatment was nephrectomy without radiotherapy. This TCR derives from a man aged 55-75 years with renal cell carcinoma.

The CDR3 sequence: CASLLPDRNKPIYEQYF. The DNA of the CDR3 is TGTGCCAGTCTGCTACCCGACAGAAACAAACCCATCTACGAGCAGTACTTC. V is TRBV14 and J is TRBJ2-7, with D possibly TRBD1 on 5 matching bases. Germline assignment: CDR1 SGHDN and CDR2 FVKESK. V was pared by 9 bases and J by 3 bases, with 27 bases between. This CDR3 is built from 17 residues.